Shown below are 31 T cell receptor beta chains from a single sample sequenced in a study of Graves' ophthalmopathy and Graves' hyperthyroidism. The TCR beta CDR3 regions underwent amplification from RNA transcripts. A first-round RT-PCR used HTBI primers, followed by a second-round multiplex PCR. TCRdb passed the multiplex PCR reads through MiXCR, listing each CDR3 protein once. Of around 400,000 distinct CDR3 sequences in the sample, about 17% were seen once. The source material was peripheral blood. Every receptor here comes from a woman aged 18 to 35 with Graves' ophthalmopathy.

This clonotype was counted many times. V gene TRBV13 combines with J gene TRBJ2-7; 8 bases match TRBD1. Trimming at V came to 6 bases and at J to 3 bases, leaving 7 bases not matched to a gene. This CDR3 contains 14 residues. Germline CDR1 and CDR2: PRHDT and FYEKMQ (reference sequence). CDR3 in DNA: TGTGCCAGCAGTTTTTTGGACAGGGACTACGAGCAGTACTTC. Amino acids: CASSFLDRDYEQYF.

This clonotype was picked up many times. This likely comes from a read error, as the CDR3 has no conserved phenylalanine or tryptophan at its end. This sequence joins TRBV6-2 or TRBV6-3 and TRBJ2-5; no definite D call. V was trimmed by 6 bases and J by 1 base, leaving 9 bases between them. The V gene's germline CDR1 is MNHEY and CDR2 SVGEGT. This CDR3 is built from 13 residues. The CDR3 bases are TGTGCCAGCAGCTCCGGGCCCCAAGAGACCCAGTACCTC. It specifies CASSSGPQETQYL.

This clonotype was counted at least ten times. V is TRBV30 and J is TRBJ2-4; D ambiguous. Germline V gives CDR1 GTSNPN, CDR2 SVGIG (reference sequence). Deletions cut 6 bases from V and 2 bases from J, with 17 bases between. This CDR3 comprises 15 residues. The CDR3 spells CACNPGLGPKNIQYF. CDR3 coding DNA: TGTGCCTGCAATCCGGGCCTCGGGCCCAAAAACATTCAGTACTTC.

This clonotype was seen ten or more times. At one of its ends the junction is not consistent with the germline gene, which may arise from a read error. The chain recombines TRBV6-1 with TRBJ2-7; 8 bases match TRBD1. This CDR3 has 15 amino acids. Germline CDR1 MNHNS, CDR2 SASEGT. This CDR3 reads CASSPDQGASFEQYF. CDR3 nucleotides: TGTGCCAGCAGCCCCGATCAGGGGGCCTCCTTCGAGCAGTACTTC.

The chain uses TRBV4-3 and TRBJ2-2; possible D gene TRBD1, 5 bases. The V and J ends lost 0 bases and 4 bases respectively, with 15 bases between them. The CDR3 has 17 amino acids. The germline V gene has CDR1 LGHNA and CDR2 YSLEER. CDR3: CASSQDGDRGRTGELFF. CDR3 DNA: TGCGCCAGCAGCCAAGATGGTGATAGGGGTCGCACCGGGGAGCTGTTTTTT.

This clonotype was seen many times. In DNA form, the CDR3 reads TGTGCCAGCAGGACACAGGGGGCTGGGGAAAAACTGTTTTTT. Translating it yields CASRTQGAGEKLFF. The gene calls are TRBV7-2 and TRBJ1-4; 9 bases map to TRBD1. From germline, CDR1 is SGHTA and CDR2 FQGNSA. After removal of 6 bases from V and 8 bases from J, the junction contained 7 bases not matched to a gene. This CDR3 is 14 amino acids long.

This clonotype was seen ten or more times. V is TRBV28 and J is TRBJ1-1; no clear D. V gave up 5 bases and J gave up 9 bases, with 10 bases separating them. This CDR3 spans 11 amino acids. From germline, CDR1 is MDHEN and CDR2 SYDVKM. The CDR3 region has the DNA TGTGCCAGCAGTGCCCCCGTGCAAGCTTTCTTT. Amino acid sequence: CASSAPVQAFF. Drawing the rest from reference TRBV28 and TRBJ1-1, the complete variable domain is DVKVTQSSRYLVKRTGEKVFLECVQDMDHENMFWYRQDPGLGLRLIYFSYDVKMKEKGDIPEGYSVSREKKERFSLILESASTNQTSMYLCASSAPVQAFFGQGTRLTVV.

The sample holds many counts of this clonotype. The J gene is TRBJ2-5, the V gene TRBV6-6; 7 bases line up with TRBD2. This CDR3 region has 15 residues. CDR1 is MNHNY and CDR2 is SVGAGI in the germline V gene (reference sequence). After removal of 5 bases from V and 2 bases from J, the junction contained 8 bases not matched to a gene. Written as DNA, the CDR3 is TGTGCCAGCAGTCTTATGGGGGGGTTTCAAGAGACCCAGTACTTC. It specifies CASSLMGGFQETQYF.

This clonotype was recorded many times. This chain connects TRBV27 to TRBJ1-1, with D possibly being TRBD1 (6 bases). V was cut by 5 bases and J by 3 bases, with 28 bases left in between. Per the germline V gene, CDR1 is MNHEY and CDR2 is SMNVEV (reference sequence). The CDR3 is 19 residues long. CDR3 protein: CASSPQFVLGGALDTEAFF. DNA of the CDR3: TGTGCCAGCAGTCCCCAATTTGTCCTTGGGGGGGCTCTTGACACTGAAGCTTTCTTT.

CDR3 DNA: TGTGCCATCCGAGAGGAGGGGGGAGAGACCCAGTACTTC. This gives the protein CAIREEGGETQYF. The gene calls are TRBV10-3 and TRBJ2-5; D possibly uses TRBD1 or TRBD2 (6 bases each). CDR1 is ENHRY, CDR2 SYGVKD, per germline. This CDR3 has 13 residues. V was cut by 8 bases and J by 4 bases, with 14 bases left in between.

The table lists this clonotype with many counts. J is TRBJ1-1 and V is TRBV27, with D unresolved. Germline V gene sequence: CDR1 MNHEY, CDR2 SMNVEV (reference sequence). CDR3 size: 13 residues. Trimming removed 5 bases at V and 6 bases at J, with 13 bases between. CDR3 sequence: CASSLKVFAEAFF. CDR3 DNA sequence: TGTGCCAGCAGTCTAAAGGTCTTCGCTGAAGCTTTCTTT.

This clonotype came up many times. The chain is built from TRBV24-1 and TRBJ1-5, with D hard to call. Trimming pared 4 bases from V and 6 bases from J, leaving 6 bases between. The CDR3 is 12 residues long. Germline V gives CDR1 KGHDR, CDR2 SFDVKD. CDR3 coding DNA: TGTGCCACCAGTGACTCCCTTCAGCCCCAGCATTTT. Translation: CATSDSLQPQHF.

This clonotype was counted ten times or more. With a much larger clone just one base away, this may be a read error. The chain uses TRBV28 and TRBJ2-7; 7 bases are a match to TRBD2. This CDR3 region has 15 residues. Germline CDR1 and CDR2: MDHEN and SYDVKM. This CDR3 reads CASAPSAGPAYAQYF. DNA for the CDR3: TGTGCCAGCGCCCCATCAGCGGGGCCCGCCTACGCGCAGTACTTC.

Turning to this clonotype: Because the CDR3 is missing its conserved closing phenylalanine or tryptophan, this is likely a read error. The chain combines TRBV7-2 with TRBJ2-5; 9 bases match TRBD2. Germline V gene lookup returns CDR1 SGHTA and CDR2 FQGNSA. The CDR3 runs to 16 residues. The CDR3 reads CASSLLAGVSGENQYL. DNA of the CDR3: TGTGCCAGCAGCTTGTTAGCGGGGGTATCGGGAGAGAACCAGTACCTC.

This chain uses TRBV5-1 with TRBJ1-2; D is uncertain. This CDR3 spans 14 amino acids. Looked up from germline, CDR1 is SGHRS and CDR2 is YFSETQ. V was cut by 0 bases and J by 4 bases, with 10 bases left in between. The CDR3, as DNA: TGCGCCAGCAGCTTGGGGACTGTCTTCTATGGCTACACCTTC. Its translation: CASSLGTVFYGYTF.

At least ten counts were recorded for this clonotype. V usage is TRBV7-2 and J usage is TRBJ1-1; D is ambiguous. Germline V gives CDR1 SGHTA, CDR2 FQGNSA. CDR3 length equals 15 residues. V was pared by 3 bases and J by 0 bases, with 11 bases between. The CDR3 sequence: CASSLGLGVNTEAFF. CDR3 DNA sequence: TGTGCCAGCAGCTTGGGATTGGGAGTGAACACTGAAGCTTTCTTT. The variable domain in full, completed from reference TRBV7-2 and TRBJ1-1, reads GAGVSQSPSNKVTEKGKDVELRCDPISGHTALYWYRQSLGQGLEFLIYFQGNSAPDKSGLPSDRFSAERTGGSVSTLTIQRTQQEDSAVYLCASSLGLGVNTEAFFGQGTRLTVV.

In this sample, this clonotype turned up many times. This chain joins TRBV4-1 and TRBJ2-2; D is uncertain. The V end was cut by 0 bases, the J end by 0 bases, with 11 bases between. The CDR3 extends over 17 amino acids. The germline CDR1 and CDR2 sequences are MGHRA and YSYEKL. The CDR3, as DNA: TGCGCCAGCAGCCAAGAGCCTAGAGAATCGAACACCGGGGAGCTGTTTTTT. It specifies CASSQEPRESNTGELFF.

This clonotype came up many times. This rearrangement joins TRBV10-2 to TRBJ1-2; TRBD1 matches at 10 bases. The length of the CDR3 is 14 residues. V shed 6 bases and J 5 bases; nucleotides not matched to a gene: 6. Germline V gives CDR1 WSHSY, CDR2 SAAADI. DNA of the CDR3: TGCGCCAGCAGAGACAGGGGGCAACGGTATGGCTACACCTTC. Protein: CASRDRGQRYGYTF.

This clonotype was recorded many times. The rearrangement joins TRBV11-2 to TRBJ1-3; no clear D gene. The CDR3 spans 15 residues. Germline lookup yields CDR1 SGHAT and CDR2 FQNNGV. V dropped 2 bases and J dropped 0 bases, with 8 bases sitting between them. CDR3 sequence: CASSLNRISGNTIYF. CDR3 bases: TGTGCCAGCAGCTTAAATCGGATCTCTGGAAACACCATATATTTT.

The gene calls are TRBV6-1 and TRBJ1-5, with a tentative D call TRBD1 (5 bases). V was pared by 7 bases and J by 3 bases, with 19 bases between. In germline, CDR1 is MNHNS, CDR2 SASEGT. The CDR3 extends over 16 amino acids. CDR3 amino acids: CASTQKSRTPNQPQHF. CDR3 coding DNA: TGTGCCAGCACCCAGAAGTCCAGGACACCCAATCAGCCCCAGCATTTT.

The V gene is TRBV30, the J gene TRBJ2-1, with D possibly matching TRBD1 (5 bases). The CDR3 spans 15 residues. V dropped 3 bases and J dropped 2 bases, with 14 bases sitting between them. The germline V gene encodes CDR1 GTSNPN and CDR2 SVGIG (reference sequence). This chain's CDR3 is CAWRSTEAPYNEQFF. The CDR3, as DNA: TGTGCCTGGAGATCGACAGAGGCCCCCTACAATGAGCAGTTCTTC.

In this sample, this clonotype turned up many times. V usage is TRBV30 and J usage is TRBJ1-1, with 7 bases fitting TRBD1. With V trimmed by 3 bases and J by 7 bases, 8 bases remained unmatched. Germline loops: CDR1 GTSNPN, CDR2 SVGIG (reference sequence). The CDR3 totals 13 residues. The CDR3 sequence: CAWRRGPGGEAFF. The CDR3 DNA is TGTGCCTGGAGGAGGGGGCCAGGGGGTGAAGCTTTCTTT.

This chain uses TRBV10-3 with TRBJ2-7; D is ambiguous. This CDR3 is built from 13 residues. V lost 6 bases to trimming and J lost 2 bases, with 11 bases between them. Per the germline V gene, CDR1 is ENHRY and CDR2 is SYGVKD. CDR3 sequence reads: CAIRTSLTYEQYF. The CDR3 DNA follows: TGTGCCATCAGGACCAGTTTGACCTACGAGCAGTACTTC.

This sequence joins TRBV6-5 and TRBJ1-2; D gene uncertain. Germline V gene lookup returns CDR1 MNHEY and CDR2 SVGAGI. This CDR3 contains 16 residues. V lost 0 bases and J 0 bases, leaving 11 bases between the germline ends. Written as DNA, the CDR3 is TGTGCCAGCAGTTACTCCGTCACGGTAGCTAACTATGGCTACACCTTC. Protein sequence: CASSYSVTVANYGYTF.

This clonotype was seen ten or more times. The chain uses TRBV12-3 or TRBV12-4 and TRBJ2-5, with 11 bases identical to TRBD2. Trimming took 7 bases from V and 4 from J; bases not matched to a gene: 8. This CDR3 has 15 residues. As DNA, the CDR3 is TGTGCCAGCACCATTCTAGCGGGGGGCGGAGAGACCCAGTACTTC. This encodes CASTILAGGGETQYF.

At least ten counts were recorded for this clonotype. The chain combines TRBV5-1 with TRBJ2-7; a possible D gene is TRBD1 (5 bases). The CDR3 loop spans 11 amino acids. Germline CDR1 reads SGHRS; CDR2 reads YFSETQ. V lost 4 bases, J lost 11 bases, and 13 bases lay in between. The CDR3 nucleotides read TGCGCCAGCAGCGGGCAGGGCCAGGAGTACTTC. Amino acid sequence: CASSGQGQEYF.

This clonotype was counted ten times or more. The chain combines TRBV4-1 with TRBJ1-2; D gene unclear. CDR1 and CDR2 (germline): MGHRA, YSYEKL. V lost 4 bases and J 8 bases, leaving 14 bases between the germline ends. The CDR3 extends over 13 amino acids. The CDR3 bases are TGCGCCAGCAGCCCGGACGGACCCCAGGGCTACACCTTC. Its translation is CASSPDGPQGYTF.

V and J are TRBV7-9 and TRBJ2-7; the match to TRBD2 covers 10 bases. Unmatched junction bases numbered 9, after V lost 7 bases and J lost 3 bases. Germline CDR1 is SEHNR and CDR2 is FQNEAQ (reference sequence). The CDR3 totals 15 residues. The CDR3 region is CASTSLLAGVYEQYF. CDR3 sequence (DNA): TGTGCCAGCACCTCGTTGCTAGCGGGAGTCTACGAGCAGTACTTC. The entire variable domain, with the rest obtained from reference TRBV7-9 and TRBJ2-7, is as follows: DTGVSQNPRHKITKRGQNVTFRCDPISEHNRLYWYRQTLGQGPEFLTYFQNEAQLEKSRLLSDRFSAERPKGSFSTLEIQRTEQGDSAMYLCASTSLLAGVYEQYFGPGTRLTVT.

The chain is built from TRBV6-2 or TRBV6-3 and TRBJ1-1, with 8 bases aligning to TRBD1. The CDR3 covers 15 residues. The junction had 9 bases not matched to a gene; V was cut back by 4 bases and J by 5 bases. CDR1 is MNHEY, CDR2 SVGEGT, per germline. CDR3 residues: CASSWAGGRWTEAFF. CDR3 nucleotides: TGTGCCAGCAGTTGGGCAGGGGGCCGGTGGACTGAAGCTTTCTTT.

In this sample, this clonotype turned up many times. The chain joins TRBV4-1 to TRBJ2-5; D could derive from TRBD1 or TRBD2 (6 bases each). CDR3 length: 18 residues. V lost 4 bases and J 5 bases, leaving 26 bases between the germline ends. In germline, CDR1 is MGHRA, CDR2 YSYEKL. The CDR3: CASSPGGGFGGSRETQYF. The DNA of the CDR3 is TGCGCCAGCAGCCCCGGGGGAGGCTTTGGGGGCTCTCGCGAGACCCAGTACTTC.

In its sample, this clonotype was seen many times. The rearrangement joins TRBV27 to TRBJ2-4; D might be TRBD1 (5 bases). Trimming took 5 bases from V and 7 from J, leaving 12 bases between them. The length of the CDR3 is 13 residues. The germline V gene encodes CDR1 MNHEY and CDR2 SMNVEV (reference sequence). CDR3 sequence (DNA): TGTGCCAGCAGTCGAGACAGTAACAACATTCAGTACTTC. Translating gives CASSRDSNNIQYF.